These 23 T cell receptor beta chains were all obtained from the same sample, sequenced in a study of blood T cell repertoires in COVID-19. TCRdb keeps only in-frame clones here, not all; method: immunoSEQ multiplex PCR. The sample has 25,000 to 30,000 clones; around 80% are singletons. Sequenced sample: peripheral blood. The receptor set was obtained from a woman in her 70s with acute or convalescent COVID-19.

The V gene is TRBV3-1 (or the pseudogene TRBV3-2), the J gene TRBJ1-5; 7 bases line up with TRBD1. J lost 6 bases, V lost 4 bases, and 6 bases had no gene match. This CDR3 comprises 14 residues. Germline CDR1 and CDR2: LGHDT and YNNKEL (reference sequence). The CDR3 DNA reads as TGTGCCAGCAGCCCGACAGGGTCGAGTCAGCCCCAGCATTTT. Protein sequence: CASSPTGSSQPQHF.

By sample share, this clone is medium-sized. CDR3 nucleotides: TGCAGTGCTGGTGGACAGGGCAATCAGCCCCAGCATTTT. As protein: CSAGGQGNQPQHF. The genes are TRBV20-1 and TRBJ1-5, with 7 bases lining up with TRBD1. This CDR3 spans 13 amino acids. The germline V gene has CDR1 DFQATT and CDR2 SNEGSKA (reference sequence). J was trimmed by 2 bases and V by 5 bases; bases with no gene match: 3.

CDR3: CASSLVSEGVREQYF. CDR3 nucleotides: TGTGCCAGCAGCTTAGTCAGTGAAGGGGTCCGGGAGCAGTACTTC. The gene calls are TRBV7-2 and TRBJ2-7, with D possibly matching TRBD1 (5 bases). The CDR3 has 15 residues. Trimming shortened V by 1 base and J by 7 bases, and 17 bases separated the two germline ends. Germline CDR1 reads SGHTA; CDR2 reads FQGNSA.

The chain has TRBV7-9 and TRBJ1-1; 7 nucleotides match TRBD1. V lost 5 bases to trimming and J lost 1 base; unmatched junction nucleotides: 4. Germline V lookup: CDR1 SEHNR, CDR2 FQNEAQ (reference sequence). This CDR3 comprises 14 residues. The CDR3 spells CASSRQGENTEAFF. CDR3 sequence (DNA): TGTGCCAGCAGCCGACAGGGAGAGAACACTGAAGCTTTCTTT.

This chain links TRBV2 with TRBJ1-6; the match to TRBD1 covers 7 bases. The J segment lost 5 bases and the V segment lost 5 bases, leaving 3 bases of the junction unmatched. The length of the CDR3 is 14 residues. Germline V lookup: CDR1 SNHLY, CDR2 FYNNEI. In DNA, the CDR3 is TGTGCCAGCAGTTCGGGACAGAATAATTCACCCCTCCACTTT. This sequence encodes CASSSGQNNSPLHF.

The rearrangement links TRBV5-4 to TRBJ2-5; weak D call: TRBD1 (5 bases). The CDR3 covers 15 residues. V shed 2 bases and J shed 5 bases, with 16 bases lying between them. CDR1 SGHNT and CDR2 YYREEE come from the germline V gene (reference sequence). CDR3 DNA sequence: TGTGCCAGCAGCTTTTCTGGGGCCGGGTGGGAGACCCAGTACTTC. As protein: CASSFSGAGWETQYF.

V gene TRBV6-5 combines with J gene TRBJ1-1; D unclear. With 11 bases removed from V and 1 base from J, the gap between germline ends came to 14 bases. The CDR3 is 13 amino acids. Germline-derived CDR1 and CDR2 are MNHEY and SVGAGI. The CDR3 region has the DNA TGTGCCGTTCACTTTTCCGGGAACACTGAAGCTTTCTTT. This gives the protein CAVHFSGNTEAFF.

This chain connects TRBV9 to TRBJ2-7; TRBD1 agrees at 8 bases. The CDR3 length is 16 residues. Germline values: CDR1 SGDLS, CDR2 YYNGEE. After removal of 4 bases from V and 0 bases from J, the junction contained 9 bases not matched to a gene. The CDR3 spells CASSLGGQGNSYEQYF. In DNA form, the CDR3 reads TGTGCCAGCAGCCTCGGCGGACAGGGAAACTCCTACGAGCAGTACTTC.

This clone is termed medium-sized (0.01 to 0.1%). The genes are TRBV19 and TRBJ1-1; perhaps TRBD1 as D (6 bases). The CDR3 runs 14 residues. V lost 1 base, J lost 3 bases, and 9 bases lay in between. Looked up from germline, CDR1 is LNHDA and CDR2 is SQIVND (reference sequence). The CDR3 loop reads CASSIGGGDTEAFF. CDR3 nucleotides: TGTGCCAGTAGTATAGGAGGGGGGGACACTGAAGCTTTCTTT.

The chain has TRBV7-9 and TRBJ1-2; 7 nucleotides match TRBD1. CDR1 is SEHNR, CDR2 FQNEAQ, per germline (reference sequence). With 1 base clipped from V and 3 bases from J, the junction kept 5 bases outside the gene matches. CDR3 length: 15 residues. For the CDR3, the DNA is TGTGCCAGCAGCTTAGGTCAGGGGGTGGACTATGGCTACACCTTC. Its translation: CASSLGQGVDYGYTF.

V and J are TRBV6-2 or TRBV6-3 and TRBJ2-4; D not certain. Deletions cut 0 bases from V and 0 bases from J, with 6 bases between. This CDR3 contains 15 residues. The germline CDR1 and CDR2 sequences are MNHEY and SVGEGT. The CDR3 loop reads CASSYSRIAKNIQYF. The CDR3 nucleotides are TGTGCCAGCAGTTACTCGAGGATAGCCAAAAACATTCAGTACTTC.

The gene calls are TRBV25-1 and TRBJ2-5; TRBD1 matches at 9 bases. Trimming removed 3 bases from V and 1 base from J; junction bases left unmatched: 9. Germline V CDR1 and CDR2: MGHDK, SYGVNS. This CDR3 region has 17 residues. In DNA form, the CDR3 reads TGTGCCAGCAGTGAGAGGGGGACAGGGATAGGCCAAGAGACCCAGTACTTC. Translated: CASSERGTGIGQETQYF.

V usage is TRBV28 and J usage is TRBJ2-1; 10 bases align to TRBD2. The CDR3 runs to 19 residues. Trimming took 7 bases from V and 0 from J; bases not matched to a gene: 15. Germline values: CDR1 MDHEN, CDR2 SYDVKM. The CDR3 sequence: CASTPGISGGSSSYNEQFF. In nucleotides, the CDR3 is TGTGCCAGCACCCCAGGGATTAGCGGGGGGTCTAGCTCCTACAATGAGCAGTTCTTC.

As DNA, the CDR3 is TGTGCCACCAGTGACCCTTCCTTCGGGAGGACAGATACGCAGTATTTT. Translation: CATSDPSFGRTDTQYF. The rearrangement links TRBV24-1 to TRBJ2-3; 7 bases match TRBD2. CDR3 length: 16 residues. V was pared by 4 bases and J by 3 bases, with 9 bases of the junction left unmatched. Germline-derived CDR1 and CDR2 are KGHDR and SFDVKD.

V and J are TRBV7-2 and TRBJ1-1; TRBD1 matches 8 bases. V was pared by 4 bases and J by 10 bases, with 11 bases of the junction left unmatched. The CDR3 is 14 amino acids. The germline V gene has CDR1 SGHTA and CDR2 FQGNSA. The CDR3 DNA reads TGTGCCAGCAGCTACATATCCACAGGGGGGCCAGCTTTCTTT. It translates to CASSYISTGGPAFF. Looking up the rest from reference TRBV7-2 and TRBJ1-1 gives the full variable domain: GAGVSQSPSNKVTEKGKDVELRCDPISGHTALYWYRQSLGQGLEFLIYFQGNSAPDKSGLPSDRFSAERTGGSVSTLTIQRTQQEDSAVYLCASSYISTGGPAFFGQGTRLTVV.

The genes are TRBV5-5 and TRBJ2-2; D gene ambiguous. The germline V gene has CDR1 SGHKS and CDR2 YYEKEE (reference sequence). The CDR3 has 14 amino acids. Between the trimmed V and J ends, which lost 1 base and 1 base, there was a span of 5 bases. Here the CDR3 DNA reads TGTGCCAGCAGCTTGTTCGTGAACACCGGGGAGCTGTTTTTT. This translates into CASSLFVNTGELFF.

The chain has TRBV5-5 and TRBJ1-2; a possible D gene is TRBD1 (6 bases). The CDR3 has 14 amino acids. Germline values: CDR1 SGHKS, CDR2 YYEKEE (reference sequence). V was clipped by 2 bases and J by 3 bases, with 11 bases between them. CDR3 region: CASSLAGTHYGYTF. In DNA, the CDR3 is TGTGCCAGCAGCTTAGCAGGGACACACTATGGCTACACCTTC.

The V and J genes are TRBV4-3 and TRBJ2-1; 8 positions agree with TRBD1. The CDR3 consists of 18 residues. The V segment lost 0 bases and the J segment 0 bases; nucleotides outside the gene matches: 7. Germline V gives CDR1 LGHNA, CDR2 YSLEER. CDR3 nucleotides: TGCGCCAGCAGCCAAGAAAGGACAGGGCAAGGCTCCTACAATGAGCAGTTCTTC. Encoded protein: CASSQERTGQGSYNEQFF.

This clone was counted once. The gene calls are TRBV10-3 and TRBJ2-1; 8 positions match TRBD1. This CDR3 is 14 amino acids long. Germline V lookup: CDR1 ENHRY, CDR2 SYGVKD. The V segment lost 5 bases and the J segment 4 bases; nucleotides outside the gene matches: 4. The CDR3, as DNA: TGTGCCATCAGTTCGGGACAGGAGTACAATGAGCAGTTCTTC. Protein: CAISSGQEYNEQFF.

The chain has TRBV27 and TRBJ2-5; D is unclear. The CDR3 length is 16 residues. The V gene lost 0 bases and the J gene lost 0 bases, with 11 bases spanning the gap. From germline, CDR1 is MNHEY and CDR2 SMNVEV (reference sequence). The CDR3 spells CASSLSPTPDQETQYF. The CDR3 nucleotides are TGTGCCAGCAGTTTATCCCCCACCCCAGACCAAGAGACCCAGTACTTC.

The chain recombines TRBV3-1 (or the pseudogene TRBV3-2) with TRBJ2-1; the D gene is possibly TRBD2 (5 bases). The V gene's germline CDR1 is LGHDT and CDR2 YNNKEL (reference sequence). This CDR3 contains 13 residues. V lost 2 bases and J lost 5, with 7 bases in between. The CDR3 protein is CASSQLLDNEQFF. The CDR3 DNA reads TGTGCCAGCAGCCAACTACTAGACAATGAGCAGTTCTTC.

The chain couples TRBV12-2 to TRBJ1-1. TRBV12-2 counts as a pseudogene. CDR3 length: 14 residues. The CDR3 bases are TGTGCAAGTCGCTTAGCGCGCCCGGGTAGGGAAGCTTTCTTT. It yields the protein CASRLARPGREAFF.

The chain uses TRBV6-1 and TRBJ2-2; TRBD2 matches at 11 bases. V was pared by 3 bases and J by 7 bases, with 4 bases of the junction left unmatched. Germline assignment: CDR1 MNHNS and CDR2 SASEGT. This CDR3 contains 15 residues. The CDR3 loop reads CASSEGGLAVGELFF. The DNA for the CDR3 is TGTGCCAGCAGTGAGGGGGGACTAGCGGTCGGGGAGCTGTTTTTT.